This T cell receptor (beta chain) was identified in a study of CXCR3-negative and CXCR3-positive naive CD8 T cells. About the study: For each library, about 1.5 +/- 0.3 million TRB reads were obtained, some 140 million in total.

Notes on this clonotype: Its specificity is unknown.

The CDR3 length is 16 residues. Germline V lookup: CDR1 SQVTM, CDR2 ANQGSEA. Findings of the study overall: TRB CDR3s of CXCR3-positive naive cells were more hydrophobic than those of CXCR3-negative naive cells.

UMI-labeled TRB cDNA libraries were prepared by 5' RACE. Following a re-call of the 5' RACE reads, TCRdb has one entry per CDR3 protein and lacks DNA. This table holds 150,000 or so distinct CDR3 sequences. The J gene is TRBJ2-1, the V gene TRBV29-1. Sequenced input: naive CXCR3+ CD8+ T cells from blood. Subset meaning: CD45RO-CCR7+CD27+CD95- naive CD8+ T cells expressing CXCR3 (TNR3+). This TCR was sampled from a human donor in good health. Some clones in this sample may be carry-over from other donors' samples. CDR3 sequence: CSVERAGPYSYNEQFF.